This T cell receptor (beta chain) was identified during a study of cytomegalovirus exposure and HLA in healthy donors. Overall study results and limits: When the data were analyzed later, several of the most significant clusters appeared to be linked to common viral pathogens. The productive fraction for most TCR beta V segments was about 87% or about 30% in an earlier analysis.

Of note for this clone: Its target is unknown.

V lost 4 bases and J lost 7; bases outside the gene matches: 5. Germline V gene sequence: CDR1 SGHRS, CDR2 YFSETQ. There are 13 residues in the CDR3. This PCR relied on a set of 60 Vbeta primers and 13 Jbeta primers. Profiled with immunoSEQ multiplex PCR; TCRdb holds only in-frame clones, not every one. The sample includes 150,000 to 200,000 clones. The receptor comes from a woman in her late teens or twenties in good health and CMV-seropositive. The sequencing input was PBMCs. V gene TRBV5-1 combines with J gene TRBJ2-1; 7 nucleotides agree with TRBD2. CDR3 sequence reads: CASSGLGWNEQFF. The CDR3 DNA is TGCGCCAGCAGCGGACTAGGTTGGAATGAGCAGTTCTTC.